This TCR beta chain is from a study of PD-1 blockade in classical Hodgkin lymphoma. Study-wide results and limits: Significantly greater TCR diversity emerged by C4D1 in CD4+ cells but not CD8+ cells. Causes of the repertoire differences remain undefined, possibly disease activity or prior therapy.

V dropped 5 bases and J dropped 0 bases, with 11 bases sitting between them. CDR1 is SGHRS, CDR2 YFSETQ, per germline. The CDR3 length is 14 residues. The patients all showed relapse after autologous stem cell transplantation, while their brentuximab vedotin exposure varied. Each best response was a complete response, a partial response or progressive disease. In the case of this clone: Its antigen remains unidentified.

Produced via immunoSEQ multiplex PCR; TCRdb's table is partial and in-frame only. Here the sample spans some 30,000 clones, approximately 70% being singletons. The starting material was peripheral blood mononuclear cells (PBMCs), obtained before the second cycle of nivolumab. This sequence joins TRBV5-1 and TRBJ1-2; D is uncertain. This receptor was obtained from a human donor with classical Hodgkin lymphoma. The CDR3 nucleotides read TGCGCCAGCAGTTTCGAAACTCCTAACTATGGCTACACCTTC. Translated, it gives CASSFETPNYGYTF.